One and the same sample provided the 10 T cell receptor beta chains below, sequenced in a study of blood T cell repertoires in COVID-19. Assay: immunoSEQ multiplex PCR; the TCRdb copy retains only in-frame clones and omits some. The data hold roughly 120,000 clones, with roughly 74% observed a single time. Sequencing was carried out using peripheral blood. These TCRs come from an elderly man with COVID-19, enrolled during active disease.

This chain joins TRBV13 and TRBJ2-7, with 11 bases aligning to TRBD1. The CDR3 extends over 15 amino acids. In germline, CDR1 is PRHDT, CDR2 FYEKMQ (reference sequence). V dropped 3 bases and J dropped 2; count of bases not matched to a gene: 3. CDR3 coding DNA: TGTGCCAGCAGCTTCGGGACAGGGGGTCCCTACGAGCAGTACTTC. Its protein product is CASSFGTGGPYEQYF.

CDR3 sequence reads: CASSGQENTEAFF. Here the CDR3 DNA reads TGTGCCAGCAGTGGACAGGAGAACACTGAAGCTTTCTTT. The chain couples TRBV9 to TRBJ1-1; 7 nucleotides match TRBD1. V trimming: 5 bases; J trimming: 1 base; junction bases outside the gene matches: 2. CDR1 SGDLS and CDR2 YYNGEE come from the germline V gene. The CDR3 is 13 residues long.

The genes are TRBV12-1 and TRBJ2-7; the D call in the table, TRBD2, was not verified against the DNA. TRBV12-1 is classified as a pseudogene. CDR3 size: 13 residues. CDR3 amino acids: CASSFERSYEQYF. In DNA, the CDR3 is TGTGCCAGCAGCTTTGAGCGGTCCTACGAGCAGTACTTC.

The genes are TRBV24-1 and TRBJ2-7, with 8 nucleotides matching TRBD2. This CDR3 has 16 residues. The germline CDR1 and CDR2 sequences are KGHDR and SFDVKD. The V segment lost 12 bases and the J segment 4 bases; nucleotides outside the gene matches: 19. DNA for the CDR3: TGTGCCGCGCATGGATTAGCGGGACTAAAAAGTTACGAGCAGTACTTC. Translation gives CAAHGLAGLKSYEQYF.

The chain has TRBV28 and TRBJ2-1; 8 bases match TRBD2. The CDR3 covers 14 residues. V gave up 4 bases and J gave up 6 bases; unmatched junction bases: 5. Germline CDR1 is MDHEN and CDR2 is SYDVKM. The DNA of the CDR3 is TGTGCCAGCAGTTCCCCGGGACTAGGCAATGAGCAGTTCTTC. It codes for CASSSPGLGNEQFF. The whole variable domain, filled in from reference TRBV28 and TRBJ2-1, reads DVKVTQSSRYLVKRTGEKVFLECVQDMDHENMFWYRQDPGLGLRLIYFSYDVKMKEKGDIPEGYSVSREKKERFSLILESASTNQTSMYLCASSSPGLGNEQFFGPGTRLTVL.

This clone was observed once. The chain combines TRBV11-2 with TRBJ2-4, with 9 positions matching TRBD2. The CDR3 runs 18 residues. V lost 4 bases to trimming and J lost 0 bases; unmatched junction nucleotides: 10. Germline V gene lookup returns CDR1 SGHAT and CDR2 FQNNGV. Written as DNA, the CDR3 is TGTGCCAGCAGCTCGGACGGCGGGAGGGACTTAGCCAAAAACATTCAGTACTTC. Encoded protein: CASSSDGGRDLAKNIQYF.

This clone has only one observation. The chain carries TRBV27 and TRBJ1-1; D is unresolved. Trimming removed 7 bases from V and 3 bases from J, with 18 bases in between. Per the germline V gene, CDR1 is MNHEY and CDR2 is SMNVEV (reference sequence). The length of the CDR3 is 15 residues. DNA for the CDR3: TGTGCCAGCACCCCCCGGGGTTCAGGTGACACTGAAGCTTTCTTT. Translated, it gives CASTPRGSGDTEAFF.

The CDR3 DNA sequence: TGTGCCAGCAGTAACACGGACAGGGGCTACGAGCAGTACTTC. Amino acid sequence: CASSNTDRGYEQYF. The J gene is TRBJ2-7, the V gene TRBV6-5; 9 nucleotides align to TRBD1. CDR3 length: 14 residues. After removal of 5 bases from V and 3 bases from J, the junction contained 5 bases not matched to a gene. Germline CDR1 MNHEY, CDR2 SVGAGI.

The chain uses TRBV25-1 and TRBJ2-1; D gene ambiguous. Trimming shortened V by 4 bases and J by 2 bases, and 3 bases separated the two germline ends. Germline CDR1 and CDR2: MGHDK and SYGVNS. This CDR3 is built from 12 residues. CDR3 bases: TGTGCCAGCAGTGCCACCTACAATGAGCAGTTCTTC. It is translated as CASSATYNEQFF.

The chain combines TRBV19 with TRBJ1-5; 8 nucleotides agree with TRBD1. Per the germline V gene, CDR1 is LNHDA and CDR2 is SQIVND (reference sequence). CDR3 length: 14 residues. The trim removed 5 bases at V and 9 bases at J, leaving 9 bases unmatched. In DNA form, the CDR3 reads TGTGCCAGTAGTTTGGGACAGGACAGAGCGCCCCAGCATTTT. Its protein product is CASSLGQDRAPQHF.